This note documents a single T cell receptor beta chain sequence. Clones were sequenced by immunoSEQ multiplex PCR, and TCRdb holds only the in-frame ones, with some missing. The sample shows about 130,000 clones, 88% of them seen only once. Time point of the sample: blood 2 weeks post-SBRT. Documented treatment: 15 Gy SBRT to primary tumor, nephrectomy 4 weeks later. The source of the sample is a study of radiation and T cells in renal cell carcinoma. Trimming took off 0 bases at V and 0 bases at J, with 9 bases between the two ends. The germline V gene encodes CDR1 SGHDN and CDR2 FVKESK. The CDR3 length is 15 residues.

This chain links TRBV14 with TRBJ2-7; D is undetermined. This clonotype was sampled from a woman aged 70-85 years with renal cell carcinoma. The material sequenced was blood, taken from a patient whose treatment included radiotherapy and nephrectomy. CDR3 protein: CASSQDIGPSYEQYF. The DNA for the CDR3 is TGTGCCAGCAGCCAAGACATCGGCCCCTCCTACGAGCAGTACTTC.